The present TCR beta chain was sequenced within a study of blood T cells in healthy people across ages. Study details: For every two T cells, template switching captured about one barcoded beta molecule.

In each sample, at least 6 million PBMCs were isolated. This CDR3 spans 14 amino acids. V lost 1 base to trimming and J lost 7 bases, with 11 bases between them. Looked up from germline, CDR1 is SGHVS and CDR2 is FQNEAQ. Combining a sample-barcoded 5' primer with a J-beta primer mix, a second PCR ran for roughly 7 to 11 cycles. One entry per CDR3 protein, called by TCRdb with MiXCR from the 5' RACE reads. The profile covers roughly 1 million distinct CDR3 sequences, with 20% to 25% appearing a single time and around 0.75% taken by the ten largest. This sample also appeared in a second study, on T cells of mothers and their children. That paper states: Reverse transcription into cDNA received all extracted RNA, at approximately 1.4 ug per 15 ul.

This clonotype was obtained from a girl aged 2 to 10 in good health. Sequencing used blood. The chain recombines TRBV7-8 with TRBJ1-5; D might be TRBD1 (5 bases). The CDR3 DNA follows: TGTGCCAGCAGCTTAGGGATCAGGGAACAGCCCCAGCATTTT. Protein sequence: CASSLGIREQPQHF. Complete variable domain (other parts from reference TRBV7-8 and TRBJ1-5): GAGVSQSPRYKVAKRGQDVALRCDPISGHVSLFWYQQALGQGPEFLTYFQNEAQLDKSGLPSDRFFAERPEGSVSTLKIQRTQQEDSAVYLCASSLGIREQPQHFGDGTRLSIL.